The rows below give T cell receptor beta chains drawn from one sample of a study of blood T cells in healthy people across ages. MiXCR, applied by TCRdb to the 5' RACE reads, yields one record per CDR3 protein. The data contain roughly 800,000 distinct CDR3 sequences, roughly 50% of them singletons. Material for sequencing was blood. The receptors were sampled from a man younger than 45 in good health. Each CDR3 is given with its conserved first and last residue. A D gene is named only where the DNA matches it firmly. Rows give clone size only sometimes, using once, few, many, or a class for an expanded clone.

V	D	size	J	CDR3	DNA
TRBV6-6	TRBD1	.	TRBJ1-1	CASRTSTGTGGWTEAFF	TGTGCCAGCAGGACTTCTACCGGGACAGGGGGATGGACTGAAGCTTTCTTT
TRBV29-1	TRBD1	.	TRBJ2-1	CSVAGGDRVCNEQFF	TGCAGCGTTGCTGGGGGGGACAGGGTCTGCAATGAGCAGTTCTTC
TRBV7-3	TRBD2	few	TRBJ2-1	CASRRTSGSSEQFF	TGTGCCAGCAGACGGACTAGCGGGAGTAGCGAGCAGTTCTTC
TRBV28	TRBD1	.	TRBJ2-7	CASSFAGTGIYEQYF	TGTGCCAGCAGTTTCGCCGGGACAGGGATTTACGAGCAGTACTTC
TRBV20-1	.	few	TRBJ2-1	CSARDREHEQFF	TGCAGTGCTAGGGATAGGGAGCATGAGCAGTTCTTC
TRBV4-3	.	.	TRBJ1-6	CASSLSGAPLHF	TGCGCCAGCAGCCTAAGCGGCGCACCCCTCCACTTT
TRBV5-1	TRBD1	many	TRBJ1-1	CASSQGVGAEAFF	TGCGCCAGCAGCCAGGGGGTAGGAGCTGAAGCTTTCTTT
TRBV18	TRBD1	.	TRBJ1-2	CASSPQPTLQQGNYGYTF	TGTGCCAGCTCACCACAACCGACACTGCAACAGGGGAACTATGGCTACACCTTC
TRBV2	TRBD2	.	TRBJ2-2	CASSIRRGESNTGELFF	TGTGCCAGCAGTATCAGGCGGGGGGAATCGAACACCGGGGAGCTGTTTTTT
TRBV14	TRBD2	.	TRBJ2-4	CASSQWEGIQYF	TGTGCCAGCAGCCAATGGGAGGGCATTCAGTACTTC
TRBV2	TRBD1	.	TRBJ2-3	CASKDRGHTDTQYF	TGTGCCTCCAAGGACAGGGGACACACAGATACGCAGTATTTT
TRBV7-2	TRBD1	.	TRBJ2-5	CASSLCGTGGQQYF	TGTGCCAGCAGCTTATGTGGGACAGGGGGCCAGCAGTACTTC
TRBV7-2	TRBD1	.	TRBJ1-2	CASQQGRTANYGYTF	TGTGCCAGTCAACAGGGGAGGACAGCTAACTATGGCTACACCTTC
TRBV7-8	.	many	TRBJ2-7	CASSYLTPRQRGGGYEQYF	TGTGCCAGCAGCTACCTCACTCCCCGACAGCGTGGTGGGGGCTACGAGCAGTACTTC
TRBV29-1	.	.	TRBJ2-6	CSVAQASSGANVLTF	TGCAGCGTTGCCCAGGCATCCTCTGGGGCCAACGTCCTGACTTTC
TRBV6-5	.	few	TRBJ2-1	CASSRDNTFSYNEQFF	TGTGCCAGCAGTCGCGACAACACCTTTTCCTACAATGAGCAGTTCTTC
TRBV30	.	.	TRBJ1-6	CAWRRRAGANSPLHF	TGTGCCTGGAGACGAAGAGCAGGGGCTAATTCACCCCTCCACTTT
TRBV3-1	.	once	TRBJ1-2	CASTDRDGYGYTF	TGTGCCAGCACCGACCGGGACGGCTATGGCTACACCTTC
TRBV29-1	.	many	TRBJ2-7	CSVEMGRSGGYEQYF	TGCAGCGTTGAGATGGGGCGGAGCGGAGGTTACGAGCAGTACTTC
TRBV15	.	.	TRBJ1-5	CATTPRLREAQHF	TGTGCCACCACCCCGCGGTTGCGAGAAGCCCAGCATTTT
TRBV6-5	TRBD1	.	TRBJ2-6	CASRGQNSGANVLTF	TGTGCCAGCAGGGGACAGAACTCTGGGGCCAACGTCCTGACTTTC
TRBV7-8	.	once	TRBJ2-1	CASSLVGETQFF	TGTGCCAGCAGCTTAGTTGGTGAGACCCAGTTCTTC
TRBV20-1	TRBD2	.	TRBJ2-7	CSAGGDLSYEQYF	TGCAGTGCTGGGGGGGACCTCTCCTACGAGCAGTACTTC
TRBV7-2	TRBD2	.	TRBJ2-7	CASSSAGGRGGRAYEQYF	TGTGCCAGCAGCTCCGCAGGAGGCCGCGGCGGGAGGGCCTACGAGCAGTACTTC
TRBV13	.	.	TRBJ2-1	CASSLPQSSYNEQFF	TGTGCCAGCAGCCTCCCCCAAAGCTCCTACAATGAGCAGTTCTTC
TRBV7-7	TRBD2	.	TRBJ2-5	CASSLVASGTARETQYF	TGTGCTAGCAGCTTAGTGGCTAGCGGGACAGCCAGGGAGACCCAGTACTTC
TRBV12-3/TRBV12-4	TRBD1	few	TRBJ2-7	CASSTGARGLNEQYF	TGTGCCAGCAGCACAGGGGCGCGAGGATTGAACGAGCAGTACTTC
TRBV5-1	.	once	TRBJ2-5	CASSWSGDRETQYF	TGCGCCAGCAGCTGGAGCGGGGACAGAGAGACCCAGTACTTC
TRBV27	.	.	TRBJ2-7	CASGPNEQYF	TGTGCCAGCGGCCCAAACGAGCAGTACTTC
TRBV4-2	TRBD2	.	TRBJ2-3	CASSPWGLAGGTDTQYF	TGTGCCAGCAGCCCTTGGGGGCTAGCGGGAGGCACAGATACGCAGTATTTT
TRBV27	TRBD2	few	TRBJ2-5	CASRRGGETQYF	TGTGCCAGCAGGCGGGGGGGGGAGACCCAGTACTTC
TRBV7-2	TRBD1	few	TRBJ1-2	CASSQGQRYGYTF	TGTGCCAGCAGCCAGGGACAGCGCTATGGCTACACCTTC
TRBV20-1	.	.	TRBJ2-4	CSARGSPLGNIQYF	TGCAGTGCTAGAGGCTCACCCCTAGGGAACATTCAGTACTTC
TRBV12-3/TRBV12-4	.	.	TRBJ2-3	CASSLSGRSDTQYF	TGTGCCAGCAGTTTATCGGGGCGGAGCGATACGCAGTATTTT
TRBV5-1	.	.	TRBJ2-5	CASSWGGNEQYF	TGCGCCAGCAGCTGGGGTGGGAATGAGCAGTACTTC
TRBV2	.	.	TRBJ2-5	CASMASETQYF	TGTGCCAGCATGGCTAGCGAGACCCAGTACTTC
TRBV27	.	once	TRBJ2-1	CASSAQVGYNEQFF	TGTGCCAGCAGTGCCCAAGTAGGTTACAATGAGCAGTTCTTC
TRBV2	.	.	TRBJ2-5	CTSSVGGRGTQYF	TGTACCAGCAGTGTCGGAGGAAGAGGGACCCAGTACTTC
TRBV6-6	.	few	TRBJ1-2	CASSYSGSQDGYTF	TGTGCCAGCAGTTATTCCGGCAGTCAGGATGGCTACACCTTC
TRBV9	TRBD2	few	TRBJ2-1	CASSVANGGAVNEQFF	TGTGCCAGCAGCGTAGCAAACGGGGGGGCCGTCAATGAGCAGTTCTTC
TRBV12-3/TRBV12-4	.	.	TRBJ1-1	CASSLFTGRNTEAFF	TGTGCCAGCAGCCTATTCACAGGGAGGAACACTGAAGCTTTCTTT
TRBV5-1	.	.	TRBJ2-1	CASSLAAGLDIRGQFF	TGCGCCAGCAGCTTGGCGGCGGGACTGGATATACGAGGGCAGTTCTTC
TRBV7-2	TRBD1	.	TRBJ2-7	CANSLKGDSRTYEQYF	TGTGCCAACAGCTTAAAGGGGGACAGTCGGACCTACGAGCAGTACTTC
TRBV2	.	.	TRBJ2-7	CASSETGAGVGEQYF	TGTGCCAGCAGTGAAACCGGGGCCGGGGTAGGCGAGCAGTACTTC
TRBV5-1	.	few	TRBJ2-5	CASNTDQETQYF	TGCGCCAGCAATACAGACCAAGAGACCCAGTACTTC
TRBV6-2/TRBV6-3	TRBD2	few	TRBJ2-7	CASRRLAGIHEQYF	TGTGCCAGCAGGCGACTAGCGGGAATCCACGAGCAGTACTTC
TRBV7-9	.	few	TRBJ2-2	CASTLNPNTGELFF	TGTGCCAGCACCTTGAACCCGAACACCGGGGAGCTGTTTTTT
TRBV7-8	TRBD2	.	TRBJ2-7	CASSLRGVSYEQYF	TGTGCCAGCTCGCTTCGGGGGGTCTCCTACGAGCAGTACTTC
TRBV18	.	few	TRBJ2-5	CASSPVANDQETQYF	TGTGCCAGCTCACCAGTGGCTAATGATCAAGAGACCCAGTACTTC
TRBV18	.	few	TRBJ2-5	CASSPRDQETQYF	TGTGCCAGCTCACCACGGGATCAAGAGACCCAGTACTTC